A selection of T cell receptor beta chains follows, all from one sample in a study of T cell clones after liver transplantation. TCRdb's table, derived via immunoSEQ multiplex PCR, lists solely in-frame clones and lacks some. The repertoire holds roughly 62,000 clones, with 70% as singletons. The sequencing here drew on CD4+ T cells from blood, taken at the approximately 15-month timepoint. The receptors originated from a human patient who received a liver transplant. The graft donor may account for some of the T cells. CDR3s include the opening cysteine and the closing phenylalanine or tryptophan. A D gene is named only where the DNA matches it firmly. Some rows mark clone size as missing; the rest say once, few, many or name a class of expanded clone.

CASSPRTQAPF | TGTGCCAGCAGCCCCCGGACACAAGCCCCCTTC | . | TRBV21-1 | . | TRBJ2-7
CASSLWDPSRVGITTNEKLFF | TGTGCCAGCAGTTTATGGGACCCTTCGAGGGTCGGCATAACAACTAATGAAAAACTGTTTTTT | once | TRBV28 | . | TRBJ1-4
CASSPWGGDGTEAFF | TGTGCCAGCAGCCCGTGGGGGGGGGATGGCACTGAAGCTTTCTTT | . | TRBV6-5 | . | TRBJ1-1
CASSVLQSGGELFF | TGTGCCAGCAGTGTCCTCCAGTCTGGCGGGGAGCTGTTTTTT | . | TRBV28 | . | TRBJ2-2
CASSLVGGAGNTIYF | TGTGCCAGCAGCTTAGTTGGGGGCGCTGGAAACACCATATATTTT | . | TRBV7-2 | . | TRBJ1-3
CASSSGAQFTDTQYF | TGTGCCAGCAGCTCGGGGGCCCAGTTCACAGATACGCAGTATTTT | . | TRBV11-2 | . | TRBJ2-3
CASSEAGVMKAFF | TGTGCCAGCAGTGAAGCAGGCGTTATGAAAGCTTTCTTT | . | TRBV6-5 | . | TRBJ1-1
CASSLDQVETQYF | TGTGCCAGCAGCTTAGATCAAGTAGAGACCCAGTACTTC | . | TRBV7-2 | . | TRBJ2-5
CASSSPALQGKGSPLHF | TGTGCCAGCAGTTCCCCCGCGTTACAGGGAAAGGGGTCACCCCTCCACTTT | few | TRBV28 | . | TRBJ1-6
CASSPGGTGNQPQHF | TGTGCCAGCAGCCCCGGGGGGACAGGGAATCAGCCCCAGCATTTT | . | TRBV7-9 | TRBD1 | TRBJ1-5
CAIGQGNFYGYTF | TGTGCCATCGGGCAGGGAAACTTTTATGGCTACACCTTC | few | TRBV10-3 | . | TRBJ1-2
CASSLGNTGANVLTF | TGCGCCAGCAGCTTGGGGAATACGGGGGCCAACGTCCTGACTTTC | . | TRBV5-1 | . | TRBJ2-6
CASSLEQGMNTGELFF | TGTGCCAGCAGCTTGGAACAGGGGATGAACACCGGGGAGCTGTTTTTT | . | TRBV11-3 | TRBD1 | TRBJ2-2
CASSYQRGGSYNEQFF | TGTGCCAGCAGTTATCAGCGGGGGGGCTCCTACAATGAGCAGTTCTTC | . | TRBV6-5 | TRBD2 | TRBJ2-1